The rows below give T cell receptor beta chains drawn from one sample of a study of blood T cell repertoires in COVID-19. Data came from immunoSEQ multiplex PCR; TCRdb stores just in-frame clones and leaves some out. The data show roughly 260,000 clones, approximately 88% seen once. The sequenced sample consisted of PBMCs or T cells enriched from blood (not recorded which). All receptors derive from a woman in her twenties or thirties with acute COVID-19. The CDR3 runs from the conserved cysteine through the conserved F or W. The order of the fields is CDR3 protein, CDR3 DNA, V gene, clone size, J gene, D gene. A D gene is named only where the DNA matches it firmly. Some rows have no size entry. The others give once, few or many, or a class for an expanded clone.

CDR3aa: CASSYYTRVGSEQFF
CDR3nt: TGTGCCAGCAGTTACTATACTCGTGTCGGTAGTGAGCAGTTCTTC
v_gene: TRBV6-2/TRBV6-3
abundance: -
j_gene: TRBJ2-1
d_gene: -

CDR3aa: CASGSGLRQPQHF
CDR3nt: TGTGCTAGTGGTTCGGGACTTCGTCAGCCCCAGCATTTT
v_gene: TRBV12-5
abundance: -
j_gene: TRBJ1-5
d_gene: -

CDR3aa: CASSLTGSSGSTF
CDR3nt: TGTGCCAGCAGTTTAACAGGGAGTTCAGGGTCCACCTTC
v_gene: TRBV12-3/TRBV12-4
abundance: -
j_gene: TRBJ1-2
d_gene: -

CDR3aa: CASSFSGGGNEQFF
CDR3nt: TGTGCCAGCAGCTTCTCAGGGGGCGGCAATGAGCAGTTCTTC
v_gene: TRBV7-2
abundance: -
j_gene: TRBJ2-1
d_gene: TRBD1

CDR3aa: CASSLGGPNTEAFF
CDR3nt: TGTGCCAGCAGCTTAGGGGGCCCGAACACTGAAGCTTTCTTT
v_gene: TRBV7-9
abundance: -
j_gene: TRBJ1-1
d_gene: -

CDR3aa: CASSQPGQGERGEKLFF
CDR3nt: TGTGCCAGCAGCCAACCGGGACAGGGAGAGAGAGGCGAAAAACTGTTTTTT
v_gene: TRBV28
abundance: -
j_gene: TRBJ1-4
d_gene: TRBD1

CDR3aa: CASSRLAGSEQYF
CDR3nt: TGTGCCAGTAGCAGACTAGCGGGGTCCGAGCAGTACTTC
v_gene: TRBV19
abundance: -
j_gene: TRBJ2-7
d_gene: TRBD2

CDR3aa: CSVAPGTGYEQYF
CDR3nt: TGCAGCGTTGCCCCCGGGACAGGGTACGAGCAGTACTTC
v_gene: TRBV29-1
abundance: few
j_gene: TRBJ2-7
d_gene: TRBD1

CDR3aa: CAWMARNTEAFF
CDR3nt: TGTGCCTGGATGGCCAGGAACACTGAAGCTTTCTTT
v_gene: TRBV30
abundance: -
j_gene: TRBJ1-1
d_gene: -

CDR3aa: CASSAVTGGYQPQHF
CDR3nt: TGTGCCAGCAGTGCCGTGACAGGGGGCTATCAGCCCCAGCATTTT
v_gene: TRBV2
abundance: -
j_gene: TRBJ1-5
d_gene: TRBD1

CDR3aa: CASSPPGTGVMNTEAFF
CDR3nt: TGTGCCAGCTCGCCGCCCGGGACAGGGGTTATGAACACTGAAGCTTTCTTT
v_gene: TRBV18
abundance: -
j_gene: TRBJ1-1
d_gene: TRBD1

CDR3aa: CASSYTWQGDQPQHF
CDR3nt: TGTGCCAGCAGTTACACATGGCAGGGGGATCAGCCCCAGCATTTT
v_gene: TRBV6-2/TRBV6-3
abundance: -
j_gene: TRBJ1-5
d_gene: TRBD1

CDR3aa: CASSLSHSDRSYTF
CDR3nt: TGTGCCAGCAGCTTATCTCATTCCGACAGAAGCTACACCTTC
v_gene: TRBV7-6
abundance: -
j_gene: TRBJ1-2
d_gene: -

CDR3aa: CASSLGQSNTEAFF
CDR3nt: TGTGCCAGCAGCTTGGGACAGTCAAACACTGAAGCTTTCTTT
v_gene: TRBV11-1
abundance: -
j_gene: TRBJ1-1
d_gene: TRBD1

CDR3aa: CATSGGQSNQPQHF
CDR3nt: TGTGCCACCAGTGGGGGACAAAGCAATCAGCCCCAGCATTTT
v_gene: TRBV24-1
abundance: -
j_gene: TRBJ1-5
d_gene: -

CDR3aa: CASSGTGINTEAFF
CDR3nt: TGCGCCAGCAGTGGGACAGGGATCAACACTGAAGCTTTCTTT
v_gene: TRBV10-2
abundance: -
j_gene: TRBJ1-1
d_gene: TRBD1

CDR3aa: CASSPGASTDTQYF
CDR3nt: TGTGCCAGCAGTCCGGGAGCGAGCACAGATACGCAGTATTTT
v_gene: TRBV7-8
abundance: once
j_gene: TRBJ2-3
d_gene: -

CDR3aa: CASFHYPGGEPEAFF
CDR3nt: TGTGCCAGTTTCCACTATCCAGGAGGCGAGCCTGAAGCTTTCTTT
v_gene: TRBV19
abundance: -
j_gene: TRBJ1-1
d_gene: -

CDR3aa: CASSYSRNSNQPQHF
CDR3nt: TGTGCCAGCAGTTACTCGCGGAATAGCAATCAGCCCCAGCATTTT
v_gene: TRBV6-5
abundance: -
j_gene: TRBJ1-5
d_gene: -

CDR3aa: CASSDQPVRGGYTF
CDR3nt: TGTGCCAGCAGCGACCAGCCCGTCCGGGGAGGATACACCTTC
v_gene: TRBV7-9
abundance: -
j_gene: TRBJ1-2
d_gene: -

CDR3aa: CASSKDRRKDGYTF
CDR3nt: TGTGCCAGCAGTAAGGACAGGAGGAAGGATGGCTACACCTTC
v_gene: TRBV6-2/TRBV6-3
abundance: -
j_gene: TRBJ1-2
d_gene: TRBD1

CDR3aa: CASSPATGNGYTF
CDR3nt: TGTGCCAGCAGTCCTGCGACAGGGAATGGCTACACCTTC
v_gene: TRBV27
abundance: -
j_gene: TRBJ1-2
d_gene: TRBD1

CDR3aa: CAIRTTSGNNSYNEQFF
CDR3nt: TGTGCCATCAGGACGACTAGCGGAAACAACTCCTACAATGAGCAGTTCTTC
v_gene: TRBV10-3
abundance: -
j_gene: TRBJ2-1
d_gene: TRBD2

CDR3aa: CATSRTRQFMNTEAFF
CDR3nt: TGTGCCACCAGCAGAACCCGACAGTTCATGAACACTGAAGCTTTCTTT
v_gene: TRBV15
abundance: once
j_gene: TRBJ1-1
d_gene: -

CDR3aa: CASSLTDSGEQYF
CDR3nt: TGTGCCAGCAGCCTTACGGACAGCGGCGAGCAGTACTTC
v_gene: TRBV11-2
abundance: -
j_gene: TRBJ2-7
d_gene: -

CDR3aa: CASSQSRPGATYGYTF
CDR3nt: TGTGCCAGCAGCCAATCGCGGCCAGGGGCGACCTATGGCTACACCTTC
v_gene: TRBV16
abundance: few
j_gene: TRBJ1-2
d_gene: -

CDR3aa: CASSPGTNSYEQYF
CDR3nt: TGCGCCAGCAGCCCGGGGACTAACTCCTACGAGCAGTACTTC
v_gene: TRBV5-1
abundance: -
j_gene: TRBJ2-7
d_gene: TRBD2

CDR3aa: CAWSDQGNTEAFF
CDR3nt: TGTGCCTGGAGTGACCAGGGAAATACTGAAGCTTTCTTT
v_gene: TRBV30
abundance: -
j_gene: TRBJ1-1
d_gene: -

CDR3aa: CASSLAPGQGHNSPLHF
CDR3nt: TGCGCCAGCAGCTTGGCACCGGGACAGGGACATAATTCACCCCTCCACTTT
v_gene: TRBV5-1
abundance: -
j_gene: TRBJ1-6
d_gene: TRBD1

CDR3aa: CASSSPGANIQYF
CDR3nt: TGTGCCAGCAGTTCTCCAGGGGCAAACATTCAGTACTTC
v_gene: TRBV12-3/TRBV12-4
abundance: once
j_gene: TRBJ2-4
d_gene: -

CDR3aa: CASSLQGTDTQYF
CDR3nt: TGTGCCAGCAGCTTACAGGGGACAGATACGCAGTATTTT
v_gene: TRBV7-9
abundance: -
j_gene: TRBJ2-3
d_gene: -

CDR3aa: CASSFGLRRGLRPHDTDTQYF
CDR3nt: TGTGCCAGCAGTTTCGGGCTTAGGAGGGGGCTTCGACCCCATGACACAGATACGCAGTATTTT
v_gene: TRBV27
abundance: -
j_gene: TRBJ2-3
d_gene: -

CDR3aa: CAGIKWDRGYSNQPQHF
CDR3nt: TGCGCCGGAATTAAATGGGACAGGGGATATAGCAATCAGCCCCAGCATTTT
v_gene: TRBV10-1
abundance: -
j_gene: TRBJ1-5
d_gene: TRBD1

CDR3aa: CASRHGLRRASSYNEQFF
CDR3nt: TGTGCCAGCAGACATGGACTGAGGAGGGCGAGCTCCTACAATGAGCAGTTCTTC
v_gene: TRBV11-2
abundance: -
j_gene: TRBJ2-1
d_gene: -

CDR3aa: CASSMDRALFQPQHF
CDR3nt: TGTGCCAGCAGTATGGACAGGGCGCTTTTCCAGCCCCAGCATTTT
v_gene: TRBV2
abundance: -
j_gene: TRBJ1-5
d_gene: TRBD1

CDR3aa: CASSQDGVYHPSNYGYTF
CDR3nt: TGCGCCAGCAGCCAAGACGGGGTATATCACCCCTCTAACTATGGCTACACCTTC
v_gene: TRBV4-3
abundance: -
j_gene: TRBJ1-2
d_gene: -

CDR3aa: CASGPTGGNQPQHF
CDR3nt: TGTGCTAGTGGTCCTACAGGGGGCAATCAGCCCCAGCATTTT
v_gene: TRBV12-5
abundance: -
j_gene: TRBJ1-5
d_gene: TRBD1

CDR3aa: CSASRGQGTNYGYTF
CDR3nt: TGCAGTGCTAGTAGGGGGCAGGGGACGAACTATGGCTACACCTTC
v_gene: TRBV20-1
abundance: -
j_gene: TRBJ1-2
d_gene: TRBD1

CDR3aa: CSVGSGQGQPQHF
CDR3nt: TGCAGCGTTGGTTCCGGACAGGGTCAGCCCCAGCATTTT
v_gene: TRBV29-1
abundance: -
j_gene: TRBJ1-5
d_gene: TRBD1

CDR3aa: CASSQDWSQETQYF
CDR3nt: TGTGCCAGCAGCCAAGATTGGAGCCAAGAGACCCAGTACTTC
v_gene: TRBV3-1/TRBV3-2
abundance: -
j_gene: TRBJ2-5
d_gene: -

CDR3aa: CASSIRLAVKGTQYF
CDR3nt: TGTGCCAGTAGTATACGGCTAGCGGTCAAAGGGACCCAGTACTTC
v_gene: TRBV19
abundance: once
j_gene: TRBJ2-5
d_gene: TRBD2

CDR3aa: CASRRSGQGDYGYTF
CDR3nt: TGTGCCAGCAGAAGGAGTGGACAGGGGGACTATGGCTACACCTTC
v_gene: TRBV3-1/TRBV3-2
abundance: once
j_gene: TRBJ1-2
d_gene: TRBD1

CDR3aa: CASSFARVSGYTF
CDR3nt: TGTGCCAGCAGCTTCGCCAGGGTGAGTGGCTACACCTTC
v_gene: TRBV7-2
abundance: -
j_gene: TRBJ1-2
d_gene: -

CDR3aa: CASSFILTGHGANVLTF
CDR3nt: TGTGCCAGCTCATTTATTTTGACAGGGCATGGGGCCAACGTCCTGACTTTC
v_gene: TRBV18
abundance: -
j_gene: TRBJ2-6
d_gene: TRBD1

CDR3aa: CASSLWDEGQERFF
CDR3nt: TGTGCCAGCAGCTTGTGGGACGAGGGACAAGAGCGGTTCTTT
v_gene: TRBV5-6
abundance: -
j_gene: TRBJ1-1
d_gene: -

CDR3aa: CASSLRAGGPLGTQYF
CDR3nt: TGTGCCAGCAGCCTTAGAGCGGGGGGTCCACTAGGGACCCAGTACTTC
v_gene: TRBV7-9
abundance: -
j_gene: TRBJ2-5
d_gene: TRBD2

CDR3aa: CASKRGTGEGYGYTF
CDR3nt: TGTGCCAGCAAGAGGGGGACAGGGGAGGGCTATGGCTACACCTTC
v_gene: TRBV9
abundance: -
j_gene: TRBJ1-2
d_gene: TRBD1

CDR3aa: CAWAQGAGYGYTF
CDR3nt: TGTGCCTGGGCACAGGGGGCGGGCTATGGCTACACCTTC
v_gene: TRBV30
abundance: -
j_gene: TRBJ1-2
d_gene: TRBD1

CDR3aa: CASSIGAGDYSNQPQHF
CDR3nt: TGTGCCAGTAGTATAGGGGCAGGAGACTATAGCAATCAGCCCCAGCATTTT
v_gene: TRBV19
abundance: few
j_gene: TRBJ1-5
d_gene: -

CDR3aa: CASSIPGAQPQHF
CDR3nt: TGTGCCAGTAGTATTCCAGGGGCGCAGCCCCAGCATTTT
v_gene: TRBV19
abundance: -
j_gene: TRBJ1-5
d_gene: -

CDR3aa: CASSTQGGHTEAFF
CDR3nt: TGTGCCAGCAGCACACAGGGGGGCCACACTGAAGCTTTCTTT
v_gene: TRBV11-2
abundance: -
j_gene: TRBJ1-1
d_gene: TRBD1

CDR3aa: CASSQPHRGPSNEKLFF
CDR3nt: TGTGCCAGCAGCCAACCGCACAGGGGGCCCTCTAATGAAAAACTGTTTTTT
v_gene: TRBV14
abundance: -
j_gene: TRBJ1-4
d_gene: TRBD1